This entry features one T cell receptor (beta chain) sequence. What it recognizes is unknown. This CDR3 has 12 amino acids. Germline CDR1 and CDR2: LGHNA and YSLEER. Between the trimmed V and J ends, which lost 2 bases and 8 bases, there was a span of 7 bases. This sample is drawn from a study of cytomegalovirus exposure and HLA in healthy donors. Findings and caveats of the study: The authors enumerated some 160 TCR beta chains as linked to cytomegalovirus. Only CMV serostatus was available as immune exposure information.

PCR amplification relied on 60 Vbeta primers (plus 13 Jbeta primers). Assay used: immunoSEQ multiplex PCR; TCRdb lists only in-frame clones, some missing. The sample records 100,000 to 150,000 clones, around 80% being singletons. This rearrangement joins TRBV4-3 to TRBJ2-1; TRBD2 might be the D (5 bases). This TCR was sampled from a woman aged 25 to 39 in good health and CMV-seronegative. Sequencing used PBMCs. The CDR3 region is CASSQWGDEQFF. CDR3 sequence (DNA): TGCGCCAGCAGCCAATGGGGAGATGAGCAGTTCTTC.